This entry lists 17 T cell receptor beta chains sequenced from one sample in a study of blood T cell repertoires in COVID-19. TCRdb's copy holds only in-frame clones and misses some; the assay was immunoSEQ multiplex PCR. This table holds under 200,000 clones, roughly 88% found once. Sequences were obtained from peripheral blood. Every receptor here comes from a woman aged 60-75 years with acute or convalescent COVID-19.

This sequence joins TRBV5-1 and TRBJ1-2; D not resolved. This CDR3 is built from 14 residues. Germline V gene sequence: CDR1 SGHRS, CDR2 YFSETQ. V shed 1 base and J shed 4 bases, with 11 bases lying between them. As DNA, the CDR3 is TGCGCCAGCAGCTTGCAGGCCAACCTCTATGGCTACACCTTC. Its translation is CASSLQANLYGYTF.

J is TRBJ2-1 and V is TRBV25-1; TRBD1 agrees at 9 bases. There are 15 residues in the CDR3. The V segment lost 3 bases and the J segment 5 bases; nucleotides outside the gene matches: 5. Per germline, CDR1 MGHDK and CDR2 SYGVNS. Here the CDR3 reads CASSELGTGHNEQFF. Written as DNA, the CDR3 is TGTGCCAGCAGTGAGTTAGGGACAGGGCACAATGAGCAGTTCTTC. The full variable domain, rest sourced from reference TRBV25-1 and TRBJ2-1, is EADIYQTPRYLVIGTGKKITLECSQTMGHDKMYWYQQDPGMELHLIHYSYGVNSTEKGDLSSESTVSRIRTEHFPLTLESARPSHTSQYLCASSELGTGHNEQFFGPGTRLTVL.

The gene calls are TRBV6-5 and TRBJ1-6, with 11 bases lining up with TRBD1. Germline assignment: CDR1 MNHEY and CDR2 SVGAGI. V was clipped by 11 bases and J by 6 bases; unmatched bases: 6. The CDR3 totals 14 residues. The CDR3: CAAGQGGFNSPLHF. CDR3 bases: TGTGCCGCGGGACAGGGGGGATTTAATTCACCCCTCCACTTT.

V and J are TRBV29-1 and TRBJ2-7; 10 nucleotides align to TRBD1. The CDR3 runs to 14 residues. Germline V gives CDR1 SQVTM, CDR2 ANQGSEA. Germline trimming cut 5 bases from V and 6 bases from J; bases unmatched to any gene: 10. The CDR3 spells CSVSRPGQGPEQYF. Here the CDR3 DNA reads TGCAGCGTTTCTCGACCGGGACAGGGGCCCGAGCAGTACTTC.

As for this clone: Compared with germline, one end of the junction differs, possibly owing to a read error. The chain links TRBV7-7 to TRBJ2-5, with TRBD1 as a possible D gene (6 bases). CDR3 length: 16 amino acids. CDR1 is SSHAT, CDR2 FNYEAQ, per germline (reference sequence). CDR3 DNA sequence: TGTGCTAGCAGCACTGACAGGTTTGGGGGTCAAGAGACCCAGTACTTC. This codes for CASSTDRFGGQETQYF.

This chain uses TRBV6-5 with TRBJ2-1; 8 bases fit TRBD2. The CDR3 runs to 16 residues. Germline CDR1 MNHEY, CDR2 SVGAGI. J was trimmed by 3 bases and V by 2 bases; bases with no gene match: 6. This CDR3 reads CASSYRPSGGYNEQFF. The CDR3 region has the DNA TGTGCCAGCAGTTACCGGCCCAGCGGGGGCTACAATGAGCAGTTCTTC.

This rearrangement joins TRBV6-5 to TRBJ1-1, with 8 bases lining up with TRBD1. The CDR3 contains 14 residues. In germline, CDR1 is MNHEY, CDR2 SVGAGI. The V segment lost 6 bases and the J segment 3 bases; nucleotides outside the gene matches: 6. The CDR3 loop is CASRTGDRDTEAFF. In DNA form, the CDR3 reads TGTGCCAGCAGGACAGGGGATCGGGACACTGAAGCTTTCTTT.

This chain joins TRBV6-5 and TRBJ2-1; D is perhaps TRBD1 (5 bases). Germline values: CDR1 MNHEY, CDR2 SVGAGI. The CDR3 runs 14 residues. Trimming pared 1 base from V and 3 bases from J, leaving 7 bases between. CDR3 sequence (DNA): TGTGCCAGCAGTTACTTTGACAGCTACAATGAGCAGTTCTTC. Its translation: CASSYFDSYNEQFF.

This chain uses TRBV19 with TRBJ2-4; a weak D match, TRBD1 (7 bases). Trimming left V 5 bases short and J 0 bases short, with 11 bases between. Germline V CDR1 and CDR2: LNHDA, SQIVND (reference sequence). The CDR3 length is 15 residues. The DNA for the CDR3 is TGTGCCAGTAGTGCGGGACAGCTAGCCAAAAACATTCAGTACTTC. Translated, it gives CASSAGQLAKNIQYF.

As DNA, the CDR3 is TGTGCCAGTAGTATCGGGGGTTTCTCTGGAAACACCATATATTTT. It codes for CASSIGGFSGNTIYF. The rearrangement links TRBV19 to TRBJ1-3, with D maybe TRBD1 (5 bases). Germline V lookup: CDR1 LNHDA, CDR2 SQIVND (reference sequence). Trimming took 3 bases from V and 0 from J, leaving 9 bases between them. The length of the CDR3 is 15 residues.

The chain carries TRBV4-2 and TRBJ2-7; maybe TRBD1 (5 bases). The CDR3 length is 12 residues. Per germline, CDR1 LGHNA and CDR2 YNFKEQ. The germline V and J ends were trimmed by 0 bases and 7 bases, with 7 bases remaining between them. This CDR3 reads CASSQEKGEQYF. CDR3 coding DNA: TGTGCCAGCAGCCAAGAAAAGGGGGAGCAGTACTTC.

The chain joins TRBV28 to TRBJ1-5, with 7 nucleotides matching TRBD1. This CDR3 region has 15 residues. CDR1 MDHEN and CDR2 SYDVKM come from the germline V gene. V was pared by 5 bases and J by 6 bases, with 10 bases of the junction left unmatched. The CDR3 sequence: CASSLGGVRVQPQHF. DNA for the CDR3: TGTGCCAGCAGTCTAGGGGGCGTAAGGGTTCAGCCCCAGCATTTT.

The V call is TRBV28, the J call TRBJ2-5; 10 nucleotides line up with TRBD1. The CDR3 runs to 16 residues. Germline CDR1 is MDHEN and CDR2 is SYDVKM. V was clipped by 5 bases and J by 4 bases; unmatched bases: 10. The CDR3 here is CASSIGSGTGAETQYF. In DNA form, the CDR3 reads TGTGCCAGCAGTATCGGCTCCGGGACAGGGGCAGAGACCCAGTACTTC.

The chain recombines TRBV30 with TRBJ1-4, with D perhaps matching TRBD1 (6 bases). This CDR3 comprises 14 residues. With 0 bases removed from V and 8 bases from J, the gap between germline ends came to 13 bases. Germline values: CDR1 GTSNPN, CDR2 SVGIG (reference sequence). The CDR3 sequence: CAWSVGAGGEKLFF. The CDR3 bases are TGTGCCTGGAGTGTGGGGGCCGGGGGGGAAAAACTGTTTTTT.

CDR3: CATSDGLAAYNEQFF. The CDR3 DNA is TGTGCCACCAGTGATGGACTAGCGGCCTACAATGAGCAGTTCTTC. The rearrangement uses TRBV24-1 and TRBJ2-1, with 10 bases fitting TRBD2. The length of the CDR3 is 15 residues. The germline CDR1 and CDR2 sequences are KGHDR and SFDVKD. V shed 3 bases, J shed 2 bases, and the junction held 0 bases outside the gene matches.

CDR3 in DNA: TGTGCCAGCAGCTTAGCGAAAGGCAGGGTAGAGGAGCAGTTCTTC. This gives the protein CASSLAKGRVEEQFF. The V gene is TRBV7-2, the J gene TRBJ2-1; D may be TRBD1 (5 bases). The CDR3 length is 15 residues. Germline V gene lookup returns CDR1 SGHTA and CDR2 FQGNSA. Trimming took off 0 bases at V and 10 bases at J, with 16 bases between the two ends.

V usage is TRBV9 and J usage is TRBJ1-2; 8 nucleotides line up with TRBD1. CDR3 length equals 17 residues. Unmatched junction bases numbered 11, after V lost 4 bases and J lost 0 bases. Per the germline V gene, CDR1 is SGDLS and CDR2 is YYNGEE. This chain's CDR3 is CASSFSGTGRSNYGYTF. DNA of the CDR3: TGTGCCAGCAGCTTCTCCGGGACAGGCCGTTCTAACTATGGCTACACCTTC.